The source of this TCR beta chain is a study of sequential checkpoint blockade in melanoma (dated 2019 in TCRdb). Study-wide context: Patients were randomized 1:1 to first-line nivolumab followed by ipilimumab (arm A) or ipilimumab followed by nivolumab (arm B). Maintenance nivolumab came after each of the two trial sequences. Here is what the overall study found, with its caveats: Larger, independent patient cohorts are needed to validate the response-prediction model that combines TCR metrics and mutation burden.

The CDR3, cysteine through phenylalanine, is 17 amino acids long. Only the CDR3 part of the read is kept: 51 bases, read in frame from the first base. The germline V gene (reference sequence) sets CDR1 to LNHDA and CDR2 to SQIVND. V is cut by 1 base and J by 4 bases, and the space between the germline ends is 18 bases. The label giving this sample's treatment or condition can be read as: randomized to nivolumab then ipilimumab (arm A) or the reverse (arm B). None of the patients in the trial had previously been given DNA-damaging chemotherapy. Live CD3+CD8+ cells negative for CD19 and CD56 were sorted from thawed PBMCs on a FACS Aria II flow cytometer. The samples were obtained from melanoma patients enrolled in CheckMate 064, an open-label, randomized phase II trial testing sequential checkpoint blockade. Leukapheresis was used to collect peripheral blood mononuclear cells, which were then purified with Ficoll-Paque and frozen in human serum with about 10% DMSO. Purity of sorted blood CD3+CD8+ cells was verified at >95% immediately after sorting, followed by DNA extraction.

TCRbeta CDR3 regions were immunosequenced from genomic DNA with the immunoSEQ Assay. Before high-throughput sequencing, the genomic DNA was amplified using bias-controlled multiplex PCR. On the authors' methods: To quantify the absolute abundance of each unique TCRbeta CDR3 region, the sequences were collapsed and filtered. Clonality, defined as 1 minus Pielou's evenness, was calculated using only productive rearrangements. A previously published method was used to identify clones whose frequencies were significantly greater in on-treatment samples than in baseline samples. Held by TCRdb, this immuneACCESS table contains in-frame sequences only and omits some clones. Under half of the omission traces to an unresolved V gene where checked; the cause of the rest is unknown. V, J and clone size are those of that table, while D and trimming were read from the DNA. This sample is represented by 13,000 to 15,000 clones; around 48% of them were singletons. About 16% of the sample goes to the ten largest clones.

Details on this clone: This receptor's antigen is unknown. There are no base qualities to consult, and no much larger clone falls within one base.

The sequences come from CD8+ T cells sorted from blood (inferred from file names), collected from a patient given nivolumab and ipilimumab in sequence. This receptor was identified in a human donor with melanoma. This chain joins TRBV19 to TRBJ2-3, and perhaps TRBD2 as D gene, on 5 matching bases. The nucleotide sequence reads as follows: TGTGCCAGTAGTATAGGTCCCGGGGTATTTGGGGCAGATACGCAGTATTTT. This translates into CASSIGPGVFGADTQYF.